The 18 T cell receptor beta chains listed next were all sequenced from one sample in a study of CD8 T cells in Susac syndrome. When the RNA was reverse transcribed, random hexamers were used with an input of roughly 0.45 to 1 ug. Via MiXCR, TCRdb re-called the immunoSEQ multiplex PCR reads, giving one row per CDR3 protein. The table includes around 270,000 distinct CDR3 sequences, almost 85% detected once. The sequencing sample was made of CD8+ T cells from PBMCs. Receptors were obtained from a human donor with multiple sclerosis.

The V gene is TRBV11-2, the J gene TRBJ1-2; no clear D. The CDR3 spans 16 residues. Germline V CDR1 and CDR2: SGHAT, FQNNGV. The ends were cut back, 6 bases at V and 6 bases at J, with 23 bases in the middle. DNA of the CDR3: TGTGCCAGCAGGGAGGGAGCCTTAGGCGCCCCTGATGGCTACACCTTC. Its protein is CASREGALGAPDGYTF.

V is TRBV12-3 or TRBV12-4 and J is TRBJ2-7, with TRBD2 identical over 9 bases. V gave up 5 bases and J gave up 5 bases; unmatched junction bases: 19. The CDR3 is 18 amino acids. CDR3 sequence: CASSPGVGLAGLIDEQYF. CDR3 bases: TGTGCCAGCAGTCCCGGAGTGGGTCTAGCGGGATTAATCGACGAGCAGTACTTC.

J is TRBJ1-4 and V is TRBV14; D not resolved. This CDR3 has 15 residues. The V gene lost 1 base and the J gene lost 8 bases, with 14 bases spanning the gap. The V gene's germline CDR1 is SGHDN and CDR2 FVKESK. The CDR3 loop reads CASSQGLGFGEKLFF. In nucleotides, the CDR3 is TGTGCCAGCAGCCAAGGTCTTGGGTTTGGAGAAAAACTGTTTTTT.

The chain links TRBV14 to TRBJ1-1; TRBD1 agrees at 10 bases. Trimming removed 0 bases from V and 6 bases from J; junction bases left unmatched: 4. CDR1 is SGHDN, CDR2 FVKESK, per germline. This CDR3 comprises 15 residues. The CDR3 region is CASSQEGTGEPEAFF. CDR3 bases: TGTGCCAGCAGCCAAGAGGGGACAGGGGAACCTGAAGCTTTCTTT.

This clonotype was seen once. CDR3 DNA: TGTGCCGTACTAGCGGAAAACACCGGGGAGCTGTTTTTT. Encoded protein: CAVLAENTGELFF. V and J are TRBV10-3 and TRBJ2-2, with TRBD2 matching 8 bases. The CDR3 length is 13 residues. V gave up 11 bases and J gave up 2 bases; unmatched junction bases: 4. The germline CDR1 and CDR2 sequences are ENHRY and SYGVKD.

The chain joins TRBV7-4 to TRBJ2-1, with D tentatively TRBD1 (6 bases). Trimming took off 3 bases at V and 9 bases at J, with 18 bases between the two ends. From germline, CDR1 is SGHVT and CDR2 SQSDAQ. The CDR3 contains 15 residues. DNA for the CDR3: TGTGCCAGCAGCTTTCCGGGACAAGGGAGAGGTGAGCAGTTCTTC. Protein product: CASSFPGQGRGEQFF.

This chain joins TRBV7-3 and TRBJ1-2, with D maybe TRBD1 (6 bases). CDR1 is SGHTA, CDR2 FQGTGA, per germline. V lost 4 bases and J 5 bases, leaving 14 bases between the germline ends. The CDR3 loop spans 14 amino acids. CDR3: CASSSAGAEYGYTF. The CDR3 DNA sequence: TGTGCCAGCAGCTCTGCGGGGGCTGAGTATGGCTACACCTTC.

The chain combines TRBV4-1 with TRBJ2-3; perhaps TRBD1 as D (6 bases). V was clipped by 3 bases and J by 0 bases, with 10 bases between them. This CDR3 has 15 residues. The V gene's germline CDR1 is MGHRA and CDR2 YSYEKL. Here the CDR3 DNA reads TGCGCCAGCAGCCACGGGACACCTAGCACAGATACGCAGTATTTT. Translated, it gives CASSHGTPSTDTQYF.

V is TRBV19 and J is TRBJ2-1; D gene uncertain. Trimming removed 0 bases from V and 7 bases from J, with 7 bases in between. This CDR3 contains 13 residues. Germline loops: CDR1 LNHDA, CDR2 SQIVND (reference sequence). CDR3 sequence reads: CASSIDQINEQFF. The CDR3 DNA reads as TGTGCCAGTAGTATAGATCAGATTAATGAGCAGTTCTTC.

The rearrangement uses TRBV28 and TRBJ2-7; 12 nucleotides agree with TRBD1. Trimming took 6 bases from V and 5 from J; bases not matched to a gene: 5. The CDR3 runs 14 residues. Germline V gives CDR1 MDHEN, CDR2 SYDVKM. Written as DNA, the CDR3 is TGTGCCAGCAGAGGGACAGGGGGCTTCCACGAGCAGTACTTC. Its translation: CASRGTGGFHEQYF.

J is TRBJ1-2 and V is TRBV7-2; D is undetermined. CDR1 and CDR2 (germline): SGHTA, FQGNSA. The germline V and J ends were trimmed by 6 bases and 0 bases, with 11 bases remaining between them. The CDR3 runs to 14 residues. The CDR3 DNA sequence: TGTGCCAGCAGTTACTATAAATCTAACTATGGCTACACCTTC. Encoded protein: CASSYYKSNYGYTF.

This clonotype was seen more than once but under ten times. The chain combines TRBV4-1 with TRBJ1-2, with D tentatively TRBD1 (6 bases). The CDR3 spans 12 residues. Germline CDR1 is MGHRA and CDR2 is YSYEKL. Trimming stripped 5 bases from V and 8 bases from J, with 12 bases between. The CDR3 DNA follows: TGCGCCAGCAGCAAAACAGGGCGCGGCTACACCTTC. It translates to CASSKTGRGYTF.

The V and J genes are TRBV13 and TRBJ2-1; D unclear. The CDR3 loop spans 16 amino acids. Germline V gene sequence: CDR1 PRHDT, CDR2 FYEKMQ (reference sequence). The V end was cut by 2 bases, the J end by 3 bases, with 14 bases between. CDR3 sequence reads: CASSLSVGTNYNEQFF. The DNA of the CDR3 is TGTGCCAGCAGCTTATCGGTCGGAACTAACTACAATGAGCAGTTCTTC.

This clonotype was observed once. The chain is built from TRBV29-1 and TRBJ2-7; 8 bases align to TRBD1. The germline gives CDR1 SQVTM, CDR2 ANQGSEA. The CDR3 consists of 14 residues. The V gene end was trimmed by 2 bases and the J gene end by 3 bases; junction bases not matched to a gene: 6. Here the CDR3 reads CSVESGTGNYEQYF. The CDR3 bases are TGCAGCGTTGAATCGGGGACAGGCAACTACGAGCAGTACTTC.

The CDR3 region is CASSLGTGLGGNEKLFF. In nucleotides, the CDR3 is TGTGCCAGCAGCTTGGGGACAGGCCTCGGCGGGAATGAAAAACTGTTTTTT. The chain recombines TRBV5-6 with TRBJ1-4; 7 nucleotides align to TRBD1. This CDR3 spans 17 amino acids. The germline CDR1 and CDR2 sequences are SGHDT and YYEEEE. Trimming at V came to 0 bases and at J to 5 bases, leaving 10 bases not matched to a gene.

J is TRBJ2-7 and V is TRBV27; TRBD1 matches at 10 bases. The CDR3 sequence is 15 residues long. CDR1 MNHEY and CDR2 SMNVEV come from the germline V gene (reference sequence). The ends lost 7 bases at V and 2 bases at J; junction bases unmatched: 8. The CDR3 spells CASIYRGTGAYEQYF. CDR3 DNA: TGTGCCAGCATATACCGTGGGACAGGGGCCTACGAGCAGTACTTC.

In the case of this clonotype: As the CDR3 is not closed by the conserved phenylalanine or tryptophan, this likely results from a read error. V is TRBV5-4 and J is TRBJ2-3; 7 nucleotides line up with TRBD1. V lost 4 bases, J lost 0 bases, and 14 bases stayed unmatched. This CDR3 contains 18 residues. Germline CDR1 SGHNT, CDR2 YYREEE (reference sequence). CDR3 sequence reads: CASSPLAKVTGSTDTQYS. CDR3 sequence (DNA): TGTGCCAGCAGCCCCCTAGCTAAAGTGACAGGGAGCACAGATACGCAGTATTCT.

This clonotype was observed a handful of times. The genes are TRBV19 and TRBJ2-1; 13 nucleotides align to TRBD2. CDR1 is LNHDA and CDR2 is SQIVND in the germline V gene (reference sequence). V was clipped by 7 bases and J by 4 bases; unmatched bases: 4. The CDR3 runs 15 residues. The CDR3 here is CASTLGLAGYNEQFF. As DNA, the CDR3 is TGTGCCAGTACCTTGGGACTAGCGGGGTACAATGAGCAGTTCTTC.